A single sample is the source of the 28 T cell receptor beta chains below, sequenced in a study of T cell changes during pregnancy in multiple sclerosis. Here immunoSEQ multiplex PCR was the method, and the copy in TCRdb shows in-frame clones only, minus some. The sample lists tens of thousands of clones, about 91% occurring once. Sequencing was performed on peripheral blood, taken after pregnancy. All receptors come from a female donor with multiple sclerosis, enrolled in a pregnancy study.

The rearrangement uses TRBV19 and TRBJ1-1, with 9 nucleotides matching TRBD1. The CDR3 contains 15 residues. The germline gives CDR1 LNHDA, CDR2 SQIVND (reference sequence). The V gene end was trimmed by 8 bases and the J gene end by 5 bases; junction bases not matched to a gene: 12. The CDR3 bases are TGTGCCAGTCAACAGGGGGCAGGATGGCTGACTGAAGCTTTCTTT. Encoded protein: CASQQGAGWLTEAFF. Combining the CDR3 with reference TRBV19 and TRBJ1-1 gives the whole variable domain DGGITQSPKYLFRKEGQNVTLSCEQNLNHDAMYWYRQDPGQGLRLIYYSQIVNDFQKGDIAEGYSVSREKKESFPLTVTSAQKNPTAFYLCASQQGAGWLTEAFFGQGTRLTVV.

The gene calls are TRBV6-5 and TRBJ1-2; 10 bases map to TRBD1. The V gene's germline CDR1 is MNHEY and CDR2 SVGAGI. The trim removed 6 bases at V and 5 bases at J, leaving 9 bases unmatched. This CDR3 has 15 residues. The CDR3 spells CASSYGTGEKYGYTF. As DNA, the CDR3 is TGTGCCAGCAGCTACGGGACAGGGGAGAAGTATGGCTACACCTTC.

The CDR3 sequence: CASSPLRLHNEQFF. CDR3 sequence (DNA): TGTGCCAGTAGTCCTTTGAGGCTCCACAATGAGCAGTTCTTC. The chain uses TRBV19 and TRBJ2-1; D unresolved. Germline CDR1 LNHDA, CDR2 SQIVND (reference sequence). The CDR3 has 14 residues. Between the trimmed V and J ends, which lost 5 bases and 5 bases, there was a span of 13 bases.

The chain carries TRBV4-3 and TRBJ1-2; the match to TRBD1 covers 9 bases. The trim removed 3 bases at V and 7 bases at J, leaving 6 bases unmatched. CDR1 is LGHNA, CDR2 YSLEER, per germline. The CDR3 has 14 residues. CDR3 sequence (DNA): TGCGCCAGCAGCCAGGTACAGGGGGCGATTGGCTACACCTTC. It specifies CASSQVQGAIGYTF.

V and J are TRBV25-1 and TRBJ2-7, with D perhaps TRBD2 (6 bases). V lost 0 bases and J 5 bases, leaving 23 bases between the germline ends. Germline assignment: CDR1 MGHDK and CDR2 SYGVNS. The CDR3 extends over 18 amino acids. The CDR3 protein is CASSEYFPDQVGGNEQYF. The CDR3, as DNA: TGTGCCAGCAGTGAATATTTCCCCGACCAGGTCGGCGGGAACGAGCAGTACTTC.

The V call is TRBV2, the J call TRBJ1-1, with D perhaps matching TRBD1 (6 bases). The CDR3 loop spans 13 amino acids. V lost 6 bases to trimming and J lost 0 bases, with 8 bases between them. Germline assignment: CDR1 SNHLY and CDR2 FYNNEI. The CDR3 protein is CASSTGLNTEAFF. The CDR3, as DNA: TGTGCCAGCAGCACAGGGCTGAACACTGAAGCTTTCTTT.

This CDR3 is CSVEKPGTQYF. For the CDR3, the DNA is TGCAGCGTTGAAAAACCGGGAACCCAGTACTTC. The chain uses TRBV29-1 and TRBJ2-5; D is possibly TRBD2 (5 bases). Trimming pared 2 bases from V and 8 bases from J, leaving 9 bases between. The CDR3 totals 11 residues. Looked up from germline, CDR1 is SQVTM and CDR2 is ANQGSEA. Looking up the rest from reference TRBV29-1 and TRBJ2-5 gives the full variable domain: SAVISQKPSRDICQRGTSLTIQCQVDSQVTMMFWYRQQPGQSLTLIATANQGSEATYESGFVIDKFPISRPNLTFSTLTVSNMSPEDSSIYLCSVEKPGTQYFGPGTRLLVL.

CDR3 protein: CASSLTGGSDQPQHF. The DNA of the CDR3 is TGTGCCAGCAGCTTGACAGGGGGCTCGGATCAGCCCCAGCATTTT. The chain has TRBV7-2 and TRBJ1-5, with 10 nucleotides matching TRBD1. After removal of 3 bases from V and 5 bases from J, the junction contained 4 bases not matched to a gene. Germline CDR1 SGHTA, CDR2 FQGNSA. The CDR3 sequence is 15 residues long.

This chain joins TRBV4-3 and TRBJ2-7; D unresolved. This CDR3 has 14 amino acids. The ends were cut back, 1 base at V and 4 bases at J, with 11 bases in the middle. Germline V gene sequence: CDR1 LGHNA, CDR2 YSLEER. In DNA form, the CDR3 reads TGCGCCAGCAGCCAAGGCCTTATAGAATACGAGCAGTACTTC. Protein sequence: CASSQGLIEYEQYF.

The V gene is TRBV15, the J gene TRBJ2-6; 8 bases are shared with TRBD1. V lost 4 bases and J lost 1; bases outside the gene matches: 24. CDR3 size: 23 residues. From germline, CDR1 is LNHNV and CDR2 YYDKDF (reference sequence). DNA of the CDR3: TGTGCCACCAGCACCATGACGGGCAGGGGGCGCCTTGTCCCTCTATCTGGGGCCAACGTCCTGACTTTC. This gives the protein CATSTMTGRGRLVPLSGANVLTF.

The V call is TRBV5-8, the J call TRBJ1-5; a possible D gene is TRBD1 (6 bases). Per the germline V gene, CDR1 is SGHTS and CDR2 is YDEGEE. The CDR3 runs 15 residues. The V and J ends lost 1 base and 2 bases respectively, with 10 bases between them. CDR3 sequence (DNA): TGTGCCAGCAGCTTGTATAACAGGGGCAATCAGCCCCAGCATTTT. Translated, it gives CASSLYNRGNQPQHF.

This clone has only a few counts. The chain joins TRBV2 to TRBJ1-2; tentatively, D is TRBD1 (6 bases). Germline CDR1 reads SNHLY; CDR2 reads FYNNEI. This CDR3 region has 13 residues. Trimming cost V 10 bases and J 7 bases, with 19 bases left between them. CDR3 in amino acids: CAIPEEGEGGYTF. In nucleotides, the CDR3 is TGTGCCATCCCAGAAGAGGGGGAAGGTGGCTACACCTTC.

The CDR3 region is CASRGSAVTEAFF. CDR3 nucleotides: TGTGCCAGCCGCGGCTCGGCAGTCACTGAAGCTTTCTTT. The J gene is TRBJ1-1, the V gene TRBV6-5, with D unresolved. The germline V gene has CDR1 MNHEY and CDR2 SVGAGI. CDR3 size: 13 residues. V was cut by 8 bases and J by 4 bases, with 14 bases left in between.

The CDR3 protein is CASSVPGAGANVLTF. The CDR3 DNA sequence: TGTGCCAGTAGTGTCCCCGGGGCTGGGGCCAACGTCCTGACTTTC. The chain employs TRBV19 and TRBJ2-6, with D possibly matching TRBD2 (5 bases). The germline V gene has CDR1 LNHDA and CDR2 SQIVND (reference sequence). The CDR3 length is 15 residues. V was shortened by 5 bases and J by 2 bases, with 10 bases between the two germline ends.

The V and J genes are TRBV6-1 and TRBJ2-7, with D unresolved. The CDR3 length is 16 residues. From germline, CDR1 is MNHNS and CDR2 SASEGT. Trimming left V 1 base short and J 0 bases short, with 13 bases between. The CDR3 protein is CASSEGAGRPSYEQYF. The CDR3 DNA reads TGTGCCAGCAGTGAAGGGGCCGGCAGGCCCTCCTACGAGCAGTACTTC.

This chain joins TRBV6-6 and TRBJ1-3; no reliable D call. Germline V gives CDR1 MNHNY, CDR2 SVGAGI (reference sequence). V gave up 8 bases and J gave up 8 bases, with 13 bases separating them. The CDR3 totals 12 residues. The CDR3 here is CASQLTSDTIYF. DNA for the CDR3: TGTGCCAGCCAACTGACATCGGACACCATATATTTT.

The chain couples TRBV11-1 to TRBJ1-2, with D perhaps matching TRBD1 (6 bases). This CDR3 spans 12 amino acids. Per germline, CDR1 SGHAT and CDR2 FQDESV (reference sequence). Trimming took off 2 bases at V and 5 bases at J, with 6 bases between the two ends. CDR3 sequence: CASSLQGYGYTF. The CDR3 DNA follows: TGTGCCAGCAGCTTACAGGGGTATGGCTACACCTTC.

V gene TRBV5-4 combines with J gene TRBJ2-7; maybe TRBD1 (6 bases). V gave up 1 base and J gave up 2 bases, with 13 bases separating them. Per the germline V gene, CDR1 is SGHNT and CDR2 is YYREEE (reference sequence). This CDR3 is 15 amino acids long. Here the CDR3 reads CASSLLTGHPYEQYF. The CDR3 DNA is TGTGCCAGCAGCTTGTTGACGGGACACCCCTACGAGCAGTACTTC.

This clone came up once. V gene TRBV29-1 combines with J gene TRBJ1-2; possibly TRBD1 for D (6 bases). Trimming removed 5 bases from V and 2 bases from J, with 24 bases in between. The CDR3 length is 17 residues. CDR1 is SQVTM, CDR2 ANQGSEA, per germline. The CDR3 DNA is TGCAGCGTTCGTAGACAGGATCTCCGGGGGGAAAACTATGGCTACACCTTC. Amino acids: CSVRRQDLRGENYGYTF.

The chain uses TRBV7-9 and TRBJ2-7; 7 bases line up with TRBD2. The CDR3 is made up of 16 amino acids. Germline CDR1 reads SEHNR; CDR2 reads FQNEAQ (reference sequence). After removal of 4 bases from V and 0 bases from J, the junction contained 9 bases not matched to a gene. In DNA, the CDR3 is TGTGCCAGCAGCTCCGGTAGGAGCGGGGCCTCCTACGAGCAGTACTTC. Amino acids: CASSSGRSGASYEQYF.

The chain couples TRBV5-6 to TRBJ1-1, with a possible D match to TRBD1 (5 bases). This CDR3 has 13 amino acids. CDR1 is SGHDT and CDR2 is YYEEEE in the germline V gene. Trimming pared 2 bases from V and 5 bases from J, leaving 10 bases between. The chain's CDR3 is CASSFGGITEAFF. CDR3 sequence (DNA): TGTGCCAGCAGCTTTGGGGGGATAACTGAAGCTTTCTTT.

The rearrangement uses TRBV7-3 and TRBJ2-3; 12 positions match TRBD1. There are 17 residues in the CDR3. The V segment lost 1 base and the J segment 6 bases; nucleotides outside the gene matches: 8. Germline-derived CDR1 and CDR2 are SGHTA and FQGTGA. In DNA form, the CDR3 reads TGTGCCAGCAGCTTAATGACCGGGACAGGGGGCGCGGATACGCAGTATTTT. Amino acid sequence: CASSLMTGTGGADTQYF. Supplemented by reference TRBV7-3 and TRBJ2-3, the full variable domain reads GAGVSQTPSNKVTEKGKYVELRCDPISGHTALYWYRQSLGQGPEFLIYFQGTGAADDSGLPNDRFFAVRPEGSVSTLKIQRTERGDSAVYLCASSLMTGTGGADTQYFGPGTRLTVL.

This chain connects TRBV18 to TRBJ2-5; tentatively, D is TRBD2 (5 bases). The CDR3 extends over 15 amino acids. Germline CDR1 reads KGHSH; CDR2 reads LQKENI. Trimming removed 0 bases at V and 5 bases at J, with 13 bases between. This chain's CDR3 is CASSPPIQRGETQYF. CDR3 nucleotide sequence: TGTGCCAGCTCACCACCGATCCAACGCGGGGAGACCCAGTACTTC.

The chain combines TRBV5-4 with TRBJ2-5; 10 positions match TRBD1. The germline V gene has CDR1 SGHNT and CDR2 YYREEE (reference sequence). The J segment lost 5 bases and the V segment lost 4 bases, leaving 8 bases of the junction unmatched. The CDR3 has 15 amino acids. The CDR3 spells CASSARQGAGETQYF. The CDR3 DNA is TGTGCCAGCAGCGCCCGACAGGGGGCAGGGGAGACCCAGTACTTC.

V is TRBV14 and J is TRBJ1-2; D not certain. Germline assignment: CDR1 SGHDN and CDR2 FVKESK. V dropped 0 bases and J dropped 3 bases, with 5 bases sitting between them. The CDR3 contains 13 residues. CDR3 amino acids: CASSQERHYGYTF. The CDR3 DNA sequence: TGTGCCAGCAGCCAAGAGCGTCACTATGGCTACACCTTC. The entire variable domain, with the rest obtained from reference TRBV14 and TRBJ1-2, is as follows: EAGVTQFPSHSVIEKGQTVTLRCDPISGHDNLYWYRRVMGKEIKFLLHFVKESKQDESGMPNNRFLAERTGGTYSTLKVQPAELEDSGVYFCASSQERHYGYTFGSGTRLTVV.

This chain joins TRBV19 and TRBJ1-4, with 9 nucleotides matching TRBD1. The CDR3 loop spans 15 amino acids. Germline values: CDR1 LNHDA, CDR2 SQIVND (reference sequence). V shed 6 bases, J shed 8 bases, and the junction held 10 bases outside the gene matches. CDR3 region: CASSTAGTGWEKLFF. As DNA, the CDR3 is TGTGCCAGTAGCACCGCCGGGACAGGGTGGGAAAAACTGTTTTTT.

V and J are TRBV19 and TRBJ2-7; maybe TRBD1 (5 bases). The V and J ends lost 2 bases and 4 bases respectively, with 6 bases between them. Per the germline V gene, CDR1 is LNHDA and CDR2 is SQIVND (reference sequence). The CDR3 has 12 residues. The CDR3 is CASSIQGYEQYF. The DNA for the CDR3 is TGTGCCAGTAGTATACAGGGATACGAGCAGTACTTC.

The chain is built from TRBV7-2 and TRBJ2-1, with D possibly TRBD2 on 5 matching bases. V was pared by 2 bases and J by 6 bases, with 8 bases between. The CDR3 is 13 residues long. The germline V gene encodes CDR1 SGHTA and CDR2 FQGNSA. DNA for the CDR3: TGTGCCAGCAGCTTAAGGAGGTTCAATGAGCAGTTCTTC. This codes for CASSLRRFNEQFF.